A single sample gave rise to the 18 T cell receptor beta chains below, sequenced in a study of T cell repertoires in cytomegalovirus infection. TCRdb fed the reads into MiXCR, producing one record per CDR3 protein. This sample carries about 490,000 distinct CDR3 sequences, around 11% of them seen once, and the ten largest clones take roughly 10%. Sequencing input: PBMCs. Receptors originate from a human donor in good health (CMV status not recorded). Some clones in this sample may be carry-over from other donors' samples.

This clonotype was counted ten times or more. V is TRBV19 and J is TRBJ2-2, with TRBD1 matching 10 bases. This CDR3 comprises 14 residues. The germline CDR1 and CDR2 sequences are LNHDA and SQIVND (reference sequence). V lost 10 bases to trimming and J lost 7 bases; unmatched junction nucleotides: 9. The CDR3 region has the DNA TGTGCCACCGGACAGGGGGTCGGTAACGGGGAGCTGTTTTTT. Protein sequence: CATGQGVGNGELFF.

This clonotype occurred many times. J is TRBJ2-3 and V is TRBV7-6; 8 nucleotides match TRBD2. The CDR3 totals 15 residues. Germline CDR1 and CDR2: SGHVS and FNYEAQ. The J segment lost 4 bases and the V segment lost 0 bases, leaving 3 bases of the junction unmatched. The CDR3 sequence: CASSLAGGAADTQYF. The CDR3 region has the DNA TGTGCCAGCAGCTTAGCCGGGGGGGCCGCAGATACGCAGTATTTT.

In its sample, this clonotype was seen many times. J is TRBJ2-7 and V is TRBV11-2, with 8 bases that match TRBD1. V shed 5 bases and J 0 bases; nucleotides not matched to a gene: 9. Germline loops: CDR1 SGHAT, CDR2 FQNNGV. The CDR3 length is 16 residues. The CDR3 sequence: CASSNSGTGDSYEQYF. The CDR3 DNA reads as TGTGCCAGCAGCAATTCCGGGACAGGAGACTCCTACGAGCAGTACTTC.

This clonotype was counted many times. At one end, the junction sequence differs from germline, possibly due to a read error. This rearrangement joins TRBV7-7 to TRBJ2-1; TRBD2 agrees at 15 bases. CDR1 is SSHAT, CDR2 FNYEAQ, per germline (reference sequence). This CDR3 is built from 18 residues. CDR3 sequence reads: CASSSRTSGRGVGNEQFF. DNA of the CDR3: TGTGCTAGCAGCTCTCGGACTAGCGGGAGGGGGGTAGGTAATGAGCAGTTCTTC. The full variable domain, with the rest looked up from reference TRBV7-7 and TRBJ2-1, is GAGVSQSPRYKVTKRGQDVTLRCDPISSHATLYWYQQALGQGPEFLTYFNYEAQPDKSGLPSDRFSAERPEGSISTLTIQRTEQRDSAMYRCASSSRTSGRGVGNEQFFGPGTRLTVL.

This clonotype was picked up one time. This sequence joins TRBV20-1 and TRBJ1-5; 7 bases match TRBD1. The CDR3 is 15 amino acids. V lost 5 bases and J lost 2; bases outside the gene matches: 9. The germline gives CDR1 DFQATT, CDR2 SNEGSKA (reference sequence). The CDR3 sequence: CSAGRGDVRNQPQHF. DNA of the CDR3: TGCAGTGCTGGCAGGGGGGACGTTCGCAATCAGCCCCAGCATTTT.

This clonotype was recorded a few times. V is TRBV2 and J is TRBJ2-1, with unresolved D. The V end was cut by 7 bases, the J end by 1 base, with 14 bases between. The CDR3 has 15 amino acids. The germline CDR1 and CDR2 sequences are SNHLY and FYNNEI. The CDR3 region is CASIRDKLSYNEQFF. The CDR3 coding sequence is TGTGCCAGCATCAGAGACAAACTATCCTACAATGAGCAGTTCTTC.

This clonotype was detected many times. In DNA, the CDR3 is TGTGCCAGCAGCTTGGATGGCCTGATTGAAGCTTTCTTT. It translates to CASSLDGLIEAFF. The genes are TRBV7-2 and TRBJ1-1, with unresolved D. Trimming removed 3 bases at V and 7 bases at J, with 12 bases between. Germline V gene lookup returns CDR1 SGHTA and CDR2 FQGNSA. The CDR3 has 13 amino acids.

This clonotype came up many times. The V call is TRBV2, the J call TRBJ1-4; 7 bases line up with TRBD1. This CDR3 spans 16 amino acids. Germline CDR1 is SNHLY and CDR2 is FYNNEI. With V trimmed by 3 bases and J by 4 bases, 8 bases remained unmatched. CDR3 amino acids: CASSDPSGTDNEKLFF. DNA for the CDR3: TGTGCCAGCAGTGATCCCTCCGGGACAGATAATGAAAAACTGTTTTTT.

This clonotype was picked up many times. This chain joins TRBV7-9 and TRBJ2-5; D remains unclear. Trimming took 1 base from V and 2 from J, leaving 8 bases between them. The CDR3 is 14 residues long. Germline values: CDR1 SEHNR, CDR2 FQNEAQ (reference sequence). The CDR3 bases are TGTGCCAGCAGCTTAGTCTACGGACAAGAGACCCAGTACTTC. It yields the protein CASSLVYGQETQYF.

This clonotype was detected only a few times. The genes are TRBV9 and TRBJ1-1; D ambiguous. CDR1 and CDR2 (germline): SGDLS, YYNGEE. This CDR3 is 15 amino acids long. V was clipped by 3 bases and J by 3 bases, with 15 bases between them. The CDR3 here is CASSAMDGGDTEAFF. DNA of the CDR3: TGTGCCAGCAGCGCCATGGACGGCGGGGACACTGAAGCTTTCTTT.

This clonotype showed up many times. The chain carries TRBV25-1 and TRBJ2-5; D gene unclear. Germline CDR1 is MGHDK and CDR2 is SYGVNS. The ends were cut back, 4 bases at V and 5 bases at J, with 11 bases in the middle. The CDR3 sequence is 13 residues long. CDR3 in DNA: TGTGCCAGCAGTGCTAGGGCTGTGGAGACCCAGTACTTC. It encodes CASSARAVETQYF.

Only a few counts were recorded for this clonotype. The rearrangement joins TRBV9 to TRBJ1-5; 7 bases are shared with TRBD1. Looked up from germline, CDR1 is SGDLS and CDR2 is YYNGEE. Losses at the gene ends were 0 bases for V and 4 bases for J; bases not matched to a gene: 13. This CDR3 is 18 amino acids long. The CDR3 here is CASSVEFRGRGVNQPQHF. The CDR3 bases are TGTGCCAGCAGCGTAGAATTCAGGGGGAGAGGGGTTAATCAGCCCCAGCATTTT.

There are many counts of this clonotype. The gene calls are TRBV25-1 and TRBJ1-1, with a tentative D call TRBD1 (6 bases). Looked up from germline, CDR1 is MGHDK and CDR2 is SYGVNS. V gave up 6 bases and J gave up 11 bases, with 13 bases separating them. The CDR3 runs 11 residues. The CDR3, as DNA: TGTGCCAGCAGCGCGTACAGGGAGGCTTTCTTT. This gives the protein CASSAYREAFF.

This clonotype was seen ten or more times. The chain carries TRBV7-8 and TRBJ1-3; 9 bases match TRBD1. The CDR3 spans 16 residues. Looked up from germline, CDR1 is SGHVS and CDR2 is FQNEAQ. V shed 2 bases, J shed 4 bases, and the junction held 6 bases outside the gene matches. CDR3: CASSLPGQGSGNTIYF. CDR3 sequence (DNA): TGTGCCAGCAGCTTACCGGGACAGGGAAGCGGAAACACCATATATTTT.

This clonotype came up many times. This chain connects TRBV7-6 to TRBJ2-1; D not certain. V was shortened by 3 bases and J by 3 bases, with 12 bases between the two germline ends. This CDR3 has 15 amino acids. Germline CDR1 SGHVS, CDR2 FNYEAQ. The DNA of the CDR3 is TGTGCCAGCAGCTTCAGTGGGATTGACTACAATGAGCAGTTCTTC. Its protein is CASSFSGIDYNEQFF. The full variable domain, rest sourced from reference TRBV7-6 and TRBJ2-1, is GAGVSQSPRYKVTKRGQDVALRCDPISGHVSLYWYRQALGQGPEFLTYFNYEAQQDKSGLPNDRFSAERPEGSISTLTIQRTEQRDSAMYRCASSFSGIDYNEQFFGPGTRLTVL.

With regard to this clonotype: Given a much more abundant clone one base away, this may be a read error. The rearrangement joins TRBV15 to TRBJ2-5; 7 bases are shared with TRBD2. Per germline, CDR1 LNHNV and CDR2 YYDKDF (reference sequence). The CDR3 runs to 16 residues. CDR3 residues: CVTSRGLADPQETQYF. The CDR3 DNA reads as TGTGTCACCAGCAGAGGGCTAGCGGACCCACAAGAGACCCAGTACTTC.

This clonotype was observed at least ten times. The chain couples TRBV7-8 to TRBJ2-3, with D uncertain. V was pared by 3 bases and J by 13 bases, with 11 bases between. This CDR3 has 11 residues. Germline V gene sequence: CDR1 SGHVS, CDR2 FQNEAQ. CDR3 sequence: CASSLADYEYF. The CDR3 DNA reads TGTGCCAGCAGCTTGGCTGATTATGAGTATTTT. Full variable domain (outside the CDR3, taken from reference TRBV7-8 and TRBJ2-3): GAGVSQSPRYKVAKRGQDVALRCDPISGHVSLFWYQQALGQGPEFLTYFQNEAQLDKSGLPSDRFFAERPEGSVSTLKIQRTQQEDSAVYLCASSLADYEYFGPGTRLTVL.

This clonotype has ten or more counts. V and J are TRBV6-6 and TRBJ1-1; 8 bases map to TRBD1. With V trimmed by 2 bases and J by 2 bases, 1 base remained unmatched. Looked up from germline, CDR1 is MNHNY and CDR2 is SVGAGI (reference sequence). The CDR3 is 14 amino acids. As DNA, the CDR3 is TGTGCCAGCAGTTACACAGGGGGTAACACTGAAGCTTTCTTT. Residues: CASSYTGGNTEAFF.